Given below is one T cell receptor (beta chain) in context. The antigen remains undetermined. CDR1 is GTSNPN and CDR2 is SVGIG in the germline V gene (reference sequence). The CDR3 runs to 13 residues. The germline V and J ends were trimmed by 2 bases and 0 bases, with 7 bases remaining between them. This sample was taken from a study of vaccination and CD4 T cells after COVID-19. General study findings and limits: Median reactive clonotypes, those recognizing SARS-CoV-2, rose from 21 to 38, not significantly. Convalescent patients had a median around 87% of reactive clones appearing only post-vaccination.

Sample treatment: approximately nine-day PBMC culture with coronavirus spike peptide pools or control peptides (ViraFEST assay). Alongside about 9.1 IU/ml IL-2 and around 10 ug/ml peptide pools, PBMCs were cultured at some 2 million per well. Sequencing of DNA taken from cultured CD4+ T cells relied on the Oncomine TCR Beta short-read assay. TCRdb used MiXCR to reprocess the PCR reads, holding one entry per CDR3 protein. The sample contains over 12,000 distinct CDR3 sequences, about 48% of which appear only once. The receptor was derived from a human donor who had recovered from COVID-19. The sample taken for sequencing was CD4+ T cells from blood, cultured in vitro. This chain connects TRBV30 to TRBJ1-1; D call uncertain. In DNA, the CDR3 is TGTGCCTGGAGTACTGGGGTGAACACTGAAGCTTTCTTT. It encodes CAWSTGVNTEAFF.